This T cell receptor beta chain was sequenced during a study of T cells in tuberculosis listed by TCRdb under 2018. At the level of the whole study: In the study, CD1B tetramers and high-throughput TCR immunosequencing were combined to characterize T cells specific for the mycobacterial lipid antigen glucose monomycolate (GMM). Beyond this particular receptor, the publication reports: The stringent sort gate may have missed T cells binding the CD1B-GMM tetramer with low affinity.

Taken from the germline V gene, the CDR1 and CDR2 loops are MNHEY and SVGAGI. Its CDR3 holds 15 amino acids, cysteine through phenylalanine. The sequence is cut down to CDR3 DNA, 45 bases in frame from base 1. V and J lose 0 bases and 5 bases, and a span of 12 bases separates them. Thawed, overnight-rested PBMC were stained with GMM-loaded CD1B tetramer, a Live/Dead dye and anti-CD3, then sorted on a FACS Aria II. CD1B tetramers were loaded with C32 glucose monomycolate purified from Rhodococcus equi. Before cryopreservation, the PBMC used for tetramer sorting had been depleted of CD14-expressing monocytes as part of a separate study. From each donor, 90,000 to 100,000 tetramer-negative cells were also sorted and analyzed side by side with the tetramer-positive cells. GMM-loaded CD1B tetramers were used to sort antigen-specific T cells from four healthy South African adults. On this clone: Per-base quality was not reported, and no clone a single base away is much larger than it.

TCR-alpha and TCR-beta chains were sequenced unpaired, so chain pairing information was not available. The immunoSEQ multiplex PCR assay was used to generate TCR libraries, with TCR-beta and/or TCR-alpha/delta assays applied to each sample. The amplified TCR libraries were sequenced on the Illumina high-throughput platform. In the original analysis: Clustering and dimensionality reduction relied on pairwise TCRdist distances among GMM-specific receptors from T cells that were either sorted ex vivo or expanded in vitro. Sequence motifs defined by gene usage and CDR3 content were tested for enrichment in tetramer-positive versus tetramer-negative populations. TCRdb holds this immuneACCESS table with in-frame rearrangements only. Some clones are missing; in checked studies, unresolved V genes explain under half, and the rest has no known cause. V, J and clone size derive from that table, while D and trimming were established from the DNA sequence. The sample includes tens of thousands of clones, with roughly 88% observed a single time. 1.5% to 2% of the sample goes to the ten largest clones.

What was sequenced was CD1b-GMM tetramer-negative cells sorted from PBMCs. The cell subset or site label for this specimen denotes: T cells not binding CD1B-GMM tetramer, sorted from same donor. The receptor was isolated from an adult woman with latent tuberculosis. The rearrangement combines TRBV6-5 with TRBJ2-3; the D gene is possibly TRBD1, with 5 bases matching. The sequenced DNA: TGTGCCAGCAGTTACTCGGAAATCCAGGGAGATACGCAGTATTTT. Translated, it gives CASSYSEIQGDTQYF.